This TCR beta chain was found in a study of T cells in Graves' hyperthyroidism and ophthalmopathy. RNA transcripts yielded amplified TCR beta CDR3 regions. HTBI primers drove first-round RT-PCR of the TCR CDR3. Each CDR3 protein is one row after TCRdb ran MiXCR on the multiplex PCR reads. The table lists hundreds of thousands of distinct CDR3 sequences, 38% of them singletons. General study findings and limits: Blood also held most thyroid clonotypes expanded beyond 0.001.

This clonotype was counted between two and nine times. The antigen is undetermined. The CDR3 loop spans 16 amino acids. Germline CDR1 and CDR2: DFQATT and SNEGSKA (reference sequence). Trimming took off 6 bases at V and 1 base at J, with 21 bases between the two ends. V usage is TRBV20-1 and J usage is TRBJ2-5; D perhaps matches TRBD1 (5 bases). The sequencing sample was made of blood. This clonotype originated in a man younger than 35 with Graves' hyperthyroidism. The CDR3 loop is CSAHSRSTASQETQYF. The DNA of the CDR3 is TGCAGTGCCCACTCGCGCTCGACAGCCAGCCAAGAGACCCAGTACTTC.